The 10 T cell receptor beta chains below come from one sample, sequenced in a study of early T cells in non-severe SARS-CoV-2 infection. TCRdb recomputed calls from the 5' RACE reads with MiXCR, one row per CDR3 protein. The data show 90,000 to 130,000 distinct CDR3 sequences, about 12% seen once. The specimen comprised whole blood, sampled at baseline. The receptors originated from an adult who was a healthcare worker with PCR-confirmed SARS-CoV-2 infection or an uninfected control (not recorded which).

This clonotype was seen ten or more times. This chain joins TRBV12-3 or TRBV12-4 and TRBJ1-1; D may be TRBD1 (5 bases). The V and J ends lost 6 bases and 1 base respectively, with 18 bases between them. This CDR3 contains 16 residues. The CDR3 DNA is TGTGCCAGCAGCCGAGGTCCCGGGACGGGGAACACTGAAGCTTTCTTT. It encodes CASSRGPGTGNTEAFF.

This clonotype was seen ten or more times. This rearrangement joins TRBV4-1 to TRBJ2-7; TRBD1 agrees at 8 bases. There are 16 residues in the CDR3. Germline V CDR1 and CDR2: MGHRA, YSYEKL. With 1 base clipped from V and 3 bases from J, the junction kept 8 bases outside the gene matches. CDR3 protein: CASSQVMGQAGYEQYF. DNA for the CDR3: TGCGCCAGCAGCCAAGTAATGGGACAGGCGGGCTACGAGCAGTACTTC.

Only a few counts were recorded for this clonotype. The chain's CDR3 is CSARRLAGRNEQFF. The CDR3 coding sequence is TGCAGTGCTAGACGACTAGCGGGAAGGAATGAGCAGTTCTTC. This sequence joins TRBV20-1 and TRBJ2-1; 11 bases fit TRBD2. The J segment lost 7 bases and the V segment lost 2 bases, leaving 4 bases of the junction unmatched. Germline assignment: CDR1 DFQATT and CDR2 SNEGSKA (reference sequence). The CDR3 loop spans 14 amino acids.

The sample holds many counts of this clonotype. The chain recombines TRBV6-5 with TRBJ1-2; D remains unclear. Germline V gene sequence: CDR1 MNHEY, CDR2 SVGAGI. Trimming stripped 4 bases from V and 1 base from J, with 4 bases between. CDR3 length equals 12 residues. Written as DNA, the CDR3 is TGTGCCAGCAGTTGGGATAACTATGGCTACACCTTC. Its protein product is CASSWDNYGYTF.

This clonotype came up a few times. The chain carries TRBV29-1 and TRBJ1-1; D is ambiguous. The germline V gene has CDR1 SQVTM and CDR2 ANQGSEA. V was shortened by 0 bases and J by 2 bases, with 10 bases between the two germline ends. The CDR3 sequence is 14 residues long. CDR3 region: CSVEEGHGNTEAFF. For the CDR3, the DNA is TGCAGCGTTGAAGAGGGTCACGGAAACACTGAAGCTTTCTTT.

This clonotype has a handful of counts. This rearrangement joins TRBV27 to TRBJ2-3; D gene unclear. This CDR3 has 15 residues. V lost 6 bases and J 1 base, leaving 14 bases between the germline ends. Germline V gives CDR1 MNHEY, CDR2 SMNVEV (reference sequence). Here the CDR3 DNA reads TGTGCCAGCAGCCCACCAGATTGGGGCACAGATACGCAGTATTTT. This translates into CASSPPDWGTDTQYF.

This clonotype was seen many times. This sequence joins TRBV28 and TRBJ2-3; D is ambiguous. V lost 5 bases, J lost 0 bases, and 6 bases lay in between. There are 13 residues in the CDR3. Germline CDR1 reads MDHEN; CDR2 reads SYDVKM. CDR3 sequence (DNA): TGTGCCAGCAGTCCAACGAGCACAGATACGCAGTATTTT. It specifies CASSPTSTDTQYF.

This chain uses TRBV20-1 with TRBJ2-7, with no clear D. Trimming pared 4 bases from V and 0 bases from J, leaving 13 bases between. The CDR3 totals 14 residues. From germline, CDR1 is DFQATT and CDR2 SNEGSKA (reference sequence). CDR3 bases: TGCAGTGCTAATCCTTTGTGGGGCTCCTACGAGCAGTACTTC. Its translation: CSANPLWGSYEQYF.

This clonotype has more than one count but fewer than ten. The chain combines TRBV7-6 with TRBJ2-7; 7 nucleotides agree with TRBD2. The trim removed 5 bases at V and 3 bases at J, leaving 10 bases unmatched. The CDR3 consists of 15 residues. Germline V gene data show CDR1 as SGHVS and CDR2 as FNYEAQ. The CDR3 nucleotides are TGTGCCAGCAGCCCCACCCGGGACTATGACTACGAGCAGTACTTC. Translating gives CASSPTRDYDYEQYF.

This clonotype has at least ten counts. The gene calls are TRBV18 and TRBJ1-6, with D hard to call. CDR3 length equals 14 residues. The germline V gene has CDR1 KGHSH and CDR2 LQKENI. Trimming removed 6 bases from V and 7 bases from J, with 13 bases in between. CDR3 in amino acids: CASSSQKGNSPLHF. The CDR3 DNA reads TGTGCCAGCTCTTCTCAGAAGGGAAATTCACCCCTCCACTTT.